The rows below give T cell receptor beta chains drawn from one sample of a study of blood T cell repertoires in COVID-19. The protocol was immunoSEQ multiplex PCR, while the TCRdb copy is restricted to in-frame clones and leaves out a portion. The sample has 450,000 or so clones, about 88% seen once; the top ten hold about 1%. Sequenced material: peripheral blood. Every receptor here comes from a man aged 18 to 29 with COVID-19, enrolled during active disease. Both conserved end residues are part of each CDR3. D genes are given only for firm matches.

TRBJ2-2 | . | TRBV11-3 | CASSFTSSTGELFF | TGTGCCAGCAGCTTCACTAGCAGCACCGGGGAGCTGTTTTTT
TRBJ1-1 | . | TRBV7-6 | CASSQIGDTEAFF | TGTGCCAGCAGCCAGATCGGGGACACTGAAGCTTTCTTT
TRBJ2-3 | TRBD2 | TRBV6-5 | CASRLAGVRDTQYF | TGTGCCAGCCGACTAGCGGGAGTAAGAGATACGCAGTATTTT
TRBJ2-2 | TRBD2 | TRBV11-2 | CASSFGLASGELFF | TGTGCCAGCAGCTTCGGACTAGCGTCCGGGGAGCTGTTTTTT
TRBJ2-1 | TRBD2 | TRBV3-1/TRBV3-2 | CASSPGGTTYNEQFF | TGTGCCAGCAGTCCCGGGGGGACCACCTACAATGAGCAGTTCTTC
TRBJ2-1 | . | TRBV18 | CASSPLAASYNEQFF | TGTGCCAGCTCACCACTAGCGGCCTCCTACAATGAGCAGTTCTTC
TRBJ1-6 | TRBD1 | TRBV6-5 | CASRGTGNSPLHF | TGTGCCAGCCGAGGGACAGGGAATTCACCCCTCCACTTT
TRBJ2-7 | . | TRBV12-3/TRBV12-4 | CASSPRGYEQYF | TGTGCCAGCAGCCCCCGGGGCTACGAGCAGTACTTC
TRBJ2-1 | . | TRBV7-8 | CASSLGLGEQFF | TGTGCCAGCAGCTTAGGCCTGGGCGAGCAGTTCTTC
TRBJ1-5 | . | TRBV4-2 | CASSQDRDRWNQPQHF | TGTGCCAGCAGCCAAGATCGCGACAGGTGGAATCAGCCCCAGCATTTT
TRBJ1-1 | . | TRBV19 | CASSTTRRTSTEAFF | TGTGCCAGTAGTACCACCCGGAGAACGAGCACTGAAGCTTTCTTT
TRBJ2-2 | TRBD2 | TRBV3-1/TRBV3-2 | CASHKAGAVGELFF | TGTGCCAGCCATAAAGCGGGGGCGGTCGGGGAGCTGTTTTTT
TRBJ1-1 | TRBD1 | TRBV7-9 | CASSFYGWGQPKPEAFF | TGTGCCAGCAGCTTTTATGGGTGGGGACAGCCCAAGCCTGAAGCTTTCTTT
TRBJ2-2 | TRBD1 | TRBV3-1/TRBV3-2 | CASSGDSWDTGELFF | TGTGCCAGCAGCGGGGACAGCTGGGACACCGGGGAGCTGTTTTTT